Below, one T cell receptor (beta chain) is given with its context. The data belong to a study of monozygotic twins with cystic fibrosis. The protocol was immunoSEQ multiplex PCR, while the TCRdb copy is restricted to in-frame clones and leaves out a portion. Of 30,000 or so clones listed, approximately 65% were seen once; the top ten hold around 0.73%. Sequenced input: blood. The clonotype originates from a girl aged 10 to 17 with cystic fibrosis.

The CDR3 loop reads CATSRARRLGGNEQFF. CDR3 sequence (DNA): TGTGCCACCAGCAGAGCAAGGAGGCTGGGGGGTAATGAGCAGTTCTTC. The chain has TRBV15 and TRBJ2-1; tentative D call: TRBD2 (6 bases). Trimming shortened V by 1 base and J by 7 bases, and 17 bases separated the two germline ends. The V gene's germline CDR1 is LNHNV and CDR2 YYDKDF (reference sequence). The CDR3 contains 16 residues.